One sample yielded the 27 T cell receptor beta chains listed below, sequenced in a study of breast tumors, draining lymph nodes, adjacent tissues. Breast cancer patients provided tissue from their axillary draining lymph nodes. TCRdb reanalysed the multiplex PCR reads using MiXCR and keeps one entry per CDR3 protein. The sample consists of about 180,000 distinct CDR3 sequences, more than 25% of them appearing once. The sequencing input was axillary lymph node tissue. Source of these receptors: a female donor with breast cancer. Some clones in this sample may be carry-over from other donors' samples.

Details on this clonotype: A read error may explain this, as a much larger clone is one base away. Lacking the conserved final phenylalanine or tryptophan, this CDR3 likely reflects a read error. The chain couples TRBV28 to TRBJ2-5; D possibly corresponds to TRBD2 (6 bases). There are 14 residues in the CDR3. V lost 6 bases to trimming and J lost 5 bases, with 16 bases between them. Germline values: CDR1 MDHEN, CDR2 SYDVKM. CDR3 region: CASRPLTRAETQYS. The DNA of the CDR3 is TGTGCCAGCAGGCCACTGACTAGGGCGGAGACCCAGTACTCC.

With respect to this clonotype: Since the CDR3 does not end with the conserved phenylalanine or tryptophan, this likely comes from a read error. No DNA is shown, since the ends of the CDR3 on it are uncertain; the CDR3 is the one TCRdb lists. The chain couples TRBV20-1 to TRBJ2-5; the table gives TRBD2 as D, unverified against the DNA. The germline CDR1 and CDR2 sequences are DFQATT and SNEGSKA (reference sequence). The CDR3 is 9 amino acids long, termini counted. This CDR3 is CSARDERTT.

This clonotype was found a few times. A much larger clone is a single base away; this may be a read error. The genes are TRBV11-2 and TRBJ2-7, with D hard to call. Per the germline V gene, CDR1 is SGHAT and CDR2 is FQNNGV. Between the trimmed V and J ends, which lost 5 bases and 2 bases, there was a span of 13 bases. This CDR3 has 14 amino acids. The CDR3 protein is CASSPLNQPYEQYF. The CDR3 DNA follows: TGTGCCAGCAGCCCACTAAACCAACCCTACGAGCAGTACTTC.

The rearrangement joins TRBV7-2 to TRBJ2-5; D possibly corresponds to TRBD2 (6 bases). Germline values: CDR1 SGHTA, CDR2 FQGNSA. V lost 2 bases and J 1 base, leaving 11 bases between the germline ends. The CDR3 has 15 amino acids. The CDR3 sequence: CASSLKRARQETQYF. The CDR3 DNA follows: TGTGCCAGCAGCTTAAAGCGGGCCCGCCAAGAGACCCAGTACTTC. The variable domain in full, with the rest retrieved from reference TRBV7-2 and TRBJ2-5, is GAGVSQSPSNKVTEKGKDVELRCDPISGHTALYWYRQSLGQGLEFLIYFQGNSAPDKSGLPSDRFSAERTGGSVSTLTIQRTQQEDSAVYLCASSLKRARQETQYFGPGTRLLVL.

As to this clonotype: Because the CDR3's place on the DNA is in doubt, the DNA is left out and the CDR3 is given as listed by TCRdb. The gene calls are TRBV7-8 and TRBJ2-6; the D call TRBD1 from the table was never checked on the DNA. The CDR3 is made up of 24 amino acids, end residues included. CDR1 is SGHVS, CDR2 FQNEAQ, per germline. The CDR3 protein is CASSPDREDWYGYTFGSGTNVLTF.

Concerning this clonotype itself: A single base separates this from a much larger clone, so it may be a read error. CDR3 DNA sequence: TGTGCCAGCAGCAGAGGACTAGCGGGAGGACGAGAGGCCCAGTACTTC. Its translation: CASSRGLAGGREAQYF. V is TRBV7-2 and J is TRBJ2-5, with 14 bases fitting TRBD2. This CDR3 contains 16 residues. From germline, CDR1 is SGHTA and CDR2 FQGNSA.

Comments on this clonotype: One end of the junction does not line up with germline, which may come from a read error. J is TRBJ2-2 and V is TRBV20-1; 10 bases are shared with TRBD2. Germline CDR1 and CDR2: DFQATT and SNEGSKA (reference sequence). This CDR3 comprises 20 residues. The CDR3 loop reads CSARAPSGTSAQRGTGELLF. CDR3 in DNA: TGCAGTGCTAGAGCCCCGAGTGGGACTAGCGCCCAAAGGGGGACCGGGGAGCTGCTTTTT.

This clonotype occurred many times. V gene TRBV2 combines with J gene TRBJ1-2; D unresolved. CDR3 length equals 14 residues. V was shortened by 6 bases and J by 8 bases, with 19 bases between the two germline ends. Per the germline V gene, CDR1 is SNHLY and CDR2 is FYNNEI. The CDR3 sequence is CASRESGPVIGYTF. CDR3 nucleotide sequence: TGTGCCAGCAGGGAATCCGGGCCTGTTATCGGCTACACCTTC.

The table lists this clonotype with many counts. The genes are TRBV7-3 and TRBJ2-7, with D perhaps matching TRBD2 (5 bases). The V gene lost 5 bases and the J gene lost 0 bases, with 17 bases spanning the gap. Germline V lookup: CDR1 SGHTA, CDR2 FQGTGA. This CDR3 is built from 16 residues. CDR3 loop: CASSPRGLRISYEQYF. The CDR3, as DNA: TGTGCCAGCAGCCCCCGCGGACTTAGGATCTCCTACGAGCAGTACTTC.

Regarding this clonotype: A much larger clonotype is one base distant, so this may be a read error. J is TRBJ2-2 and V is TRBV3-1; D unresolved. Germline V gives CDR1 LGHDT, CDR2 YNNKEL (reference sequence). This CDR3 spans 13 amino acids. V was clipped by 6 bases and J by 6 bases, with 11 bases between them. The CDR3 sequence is CASSGWLAGELFF. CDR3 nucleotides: TGTGCCAGCAGTGGATGGCTCGCCGGGGAGCTGTTTTTT.

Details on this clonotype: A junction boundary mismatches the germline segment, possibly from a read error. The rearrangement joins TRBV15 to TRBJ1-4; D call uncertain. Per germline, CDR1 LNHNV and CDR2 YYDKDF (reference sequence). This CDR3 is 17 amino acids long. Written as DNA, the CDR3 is TGTGCCACCAGCAGAGGTCGCCCCTGGTCGGGTAATGAAAAACTGTTCTTT. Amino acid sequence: CATSRGRPWSGNEKLFF.

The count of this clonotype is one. The CDR3 DNA reads as TGCAGTGCTAGACTCCGACGGGGTAAGCGGGAGGGGGACTACACAGATACGCAGTATTTT. This encodes CSARLRRGKREGDYTDTQYF. V usage is TRBV20-1 and J usage is TRBJ2-3; 10 bases agree with TRBD2. J gave up 2 bases and V 2 bases, and 19 bases lay outside the gene matches. The CDR3 has 20 amino acids. CDR1 is DFQATT, CDR2 SNEGSKA, per germline (reference sequence).

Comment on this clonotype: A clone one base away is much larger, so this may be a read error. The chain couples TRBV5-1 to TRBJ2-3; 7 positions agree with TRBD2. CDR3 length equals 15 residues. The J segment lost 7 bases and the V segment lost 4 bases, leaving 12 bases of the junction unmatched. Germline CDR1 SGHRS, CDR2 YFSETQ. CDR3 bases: TGCGCCAGCAGCCCCCATGTCAGCGGGGCAAATACGCAGTATTTT. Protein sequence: CASSPHVSGANTQYF.

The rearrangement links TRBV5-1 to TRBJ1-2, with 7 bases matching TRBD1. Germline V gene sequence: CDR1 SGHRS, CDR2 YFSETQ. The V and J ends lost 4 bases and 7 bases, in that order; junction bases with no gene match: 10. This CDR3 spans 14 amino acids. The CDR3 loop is CASSGQGGSFGYTF. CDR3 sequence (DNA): TGCGCCAGCAGCGGGCAGGGGGGTTCCTTTGGCTACACCTTC.

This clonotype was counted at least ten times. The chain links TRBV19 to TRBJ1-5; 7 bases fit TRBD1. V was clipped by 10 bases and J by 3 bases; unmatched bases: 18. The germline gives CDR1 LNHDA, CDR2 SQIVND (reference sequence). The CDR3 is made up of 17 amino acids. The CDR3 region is CATSSNRQGRDNQPQHF. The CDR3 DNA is TGTGCCACATCCAGTAACAGACAGGGACGGGACAATCAGCCCCAGCATTTT.

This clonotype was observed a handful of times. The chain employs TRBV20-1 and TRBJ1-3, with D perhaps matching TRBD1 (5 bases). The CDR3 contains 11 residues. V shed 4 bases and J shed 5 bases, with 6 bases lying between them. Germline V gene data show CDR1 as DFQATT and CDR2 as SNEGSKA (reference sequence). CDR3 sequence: CSATDRNTIYF. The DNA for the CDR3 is TGCAGTGCTACGGACAGAAACACCATATATTTT.

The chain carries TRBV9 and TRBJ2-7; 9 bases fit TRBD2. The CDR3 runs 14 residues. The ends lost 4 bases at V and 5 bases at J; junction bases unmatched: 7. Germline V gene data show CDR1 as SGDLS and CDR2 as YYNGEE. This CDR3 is CASSPGGGADEQYF. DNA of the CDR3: TGTGCCAGCAGCCCGGGCGGGGGGGCAGACGAGCAGTACTTC.

The CDR3 sequence: CASSLEAGANVLTF. The CDR3 bases are TGTGCCAGCAGCTTAGAAGCGGGGGCCAACGTCCTGACTTTC. The V gene is TRBV11-2, the J gene TRBJ2-6, with D uncertain. Trimming stripped 0 bases from V and 4 bases from J, with 4 bases between. Germline CDR1 is SGHAT and CDR2 is FQNNGV. The CDR3 runs 14 residues.

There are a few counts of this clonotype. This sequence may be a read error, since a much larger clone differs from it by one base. The CDR3 protein is CASSPPVGAQETQHF. The CDR3 nucleotides are TGTGCCAGCAGCCCCCCCGTTGGGGCCCAAGAGACCCAGCACTTC. The genes are TRBV7-9 and TRBJ2-5; possible D gene TRBD1, 5 bases. Germline loops: CDR1 SEHNR, CDR2 FQNEAQ (reference sequence). The CDR3 is 15 amino acids.

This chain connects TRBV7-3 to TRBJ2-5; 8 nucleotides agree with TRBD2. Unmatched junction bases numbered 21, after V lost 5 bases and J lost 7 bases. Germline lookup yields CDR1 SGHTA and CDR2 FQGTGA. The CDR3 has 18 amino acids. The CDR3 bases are TGTGCCAGCAGCCCCTTCGGGCGCGGGGGGTTTAAAAGAGGGACCCAGTACTTC. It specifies CASSPFGRGGFKRGTQYF.

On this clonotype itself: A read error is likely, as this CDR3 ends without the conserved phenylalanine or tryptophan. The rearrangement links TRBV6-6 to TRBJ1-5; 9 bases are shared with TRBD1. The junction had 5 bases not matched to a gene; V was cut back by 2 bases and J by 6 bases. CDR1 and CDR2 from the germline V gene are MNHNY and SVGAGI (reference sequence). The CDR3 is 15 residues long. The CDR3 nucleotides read TGTGCCAGCAGTTACAGGGGACAGGGAACTCAGCCCCAGCATTAT. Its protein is CASSYRGQGTQPQHY.

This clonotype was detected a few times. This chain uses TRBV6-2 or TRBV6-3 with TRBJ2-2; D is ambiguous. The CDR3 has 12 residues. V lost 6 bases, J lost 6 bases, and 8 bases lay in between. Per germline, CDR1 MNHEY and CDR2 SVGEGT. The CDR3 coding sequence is TGTGCCAGCAGCCGGATCCCCGGGGAGCTGTTTTTT. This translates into CASSRIPGELFF.

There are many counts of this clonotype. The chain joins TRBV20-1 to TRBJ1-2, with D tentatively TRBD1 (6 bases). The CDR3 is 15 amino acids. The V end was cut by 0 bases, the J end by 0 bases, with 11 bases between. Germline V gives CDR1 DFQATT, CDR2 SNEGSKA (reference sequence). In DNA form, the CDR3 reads TGCAGTGCTAGAGATCAACAGGGCGCTAACTATGGCTACACCTTC. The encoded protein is CSARDQQGANYGYTF.

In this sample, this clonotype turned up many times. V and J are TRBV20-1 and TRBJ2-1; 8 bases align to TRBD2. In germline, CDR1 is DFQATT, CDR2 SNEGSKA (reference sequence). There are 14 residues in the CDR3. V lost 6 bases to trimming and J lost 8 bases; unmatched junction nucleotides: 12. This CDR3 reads CSAMRSGSIDEQFF. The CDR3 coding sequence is TGCAGTGCGATGCGGAGCGGGAGTATCGATGAGCAGTTCTTC.

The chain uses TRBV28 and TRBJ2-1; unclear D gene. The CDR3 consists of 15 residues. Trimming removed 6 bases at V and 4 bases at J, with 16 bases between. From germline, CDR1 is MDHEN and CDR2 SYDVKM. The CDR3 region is CASRYSFPEYNEQFF. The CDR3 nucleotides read TGTGCCAGCAGGTACAGCTTCCCTGAATACAATGAGCAGTTCTTC. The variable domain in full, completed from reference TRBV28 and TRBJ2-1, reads DVKVTQSSRYLVKRTGEKVFLECVQDMDHENMFWYRQDPGLGLRLIYFSYDVKMKEKGDIPEGYSVSREKKERFSLILESASTNQTSMYLCASRYSFPEYNEQFFGPGTRLTVL.

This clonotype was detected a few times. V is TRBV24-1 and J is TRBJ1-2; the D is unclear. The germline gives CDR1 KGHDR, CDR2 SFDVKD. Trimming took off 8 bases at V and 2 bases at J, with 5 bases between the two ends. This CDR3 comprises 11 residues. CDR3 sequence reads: CATNDNYGYTF. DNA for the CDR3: TGTGCCACCAATGACAACTATGGCTACACCTTC.

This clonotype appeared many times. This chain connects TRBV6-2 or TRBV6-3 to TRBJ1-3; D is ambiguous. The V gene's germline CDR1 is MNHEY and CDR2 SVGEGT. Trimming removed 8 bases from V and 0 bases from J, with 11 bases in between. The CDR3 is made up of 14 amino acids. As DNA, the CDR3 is TGTGCCAGCCGCGAATGGAGCTCTGGAAACACCATATATTTT. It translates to CASREWSSGNTIYF.